Each of the 17 T cell receptor beta chains below was sequenced from the same sample in a study of metastatic and nonmetastatic thyroid tumors. Using MiXCR, TCRdb reanalyzed the PCR reads. Of approximately 22,000 clones listed, about an eighth were seen once; the top ten hold roughly an eighth. Each patient came to thyroid surgery without any prior treatment (of any kind). Sample: blood. All receptors come from a female donor with papillary thyroid cancer or a benign thyroid nodule (not recorded which). Some clones in this sample may be carry-over from other donors' samples.

This clone is judged medium-sized. The same CDR3 is also encoded by other DNA sequences in this sample. The chain carries TRBV3-1 and TRBJ2-7, with 15 bases matching TRBD2. Germline CDR1 reads LGHDT; CDR2 reads YNNKEL (reference sequence). V lost 4 bases and J lost 11; bases outside the gene matches: 3. The CDR3 spans 13 residues. CDR3 in amino acids: CASSPGLAGGEYF. The CDR3, as DNA: TGTGCCAGCAGCCCGGGACTAGCGGGAGGAGAGTACTTC.

The rearrangement joins TRBV5-1 to TRBJ2-3; D possibly corresponds to TRBD1 (5 bases). The V end was cut by 2 bases, the J end by 0 bases, with 10 bases between. This CDR3 has 15 residues. Germline V lookup: CDR1 SGHRS, CDR2 YFSETQ. Written as DNA, the CDR3 is TGCGCCAGCAGCTTACTCAGGGAAAGCACAGATACGCAGTATTTT. Residues: CASSLLRESTDTQYF. Using reference TRBV5-1 and TRBJ2-3 for the parts outside the CDR3, the full variable domain is KAGVTQTPRYLIKTRGQQVTLSCSPISGHRSVSWYQQTPGQGLQFLFEYFSETQRNKGNFPGRFSGRQFSNSRSEMNVSTLELGDSALYLCASSLLRESTDTQYFGPGTRLTVL.

The chain is built from TRBV12-3 or TRBV12-4 and TRBJ2-7; 8 bases map to TRBD1. This CDR3 has 13 residues. V gave up 6 bases and J gave up 4 bases; unmatched junction bases: 5. DNA for the CDR3: TGTGCCAGCAGAAGACAGGGGCCTTACGAGCAGTACTTC. Translated: CASRRQGPYEQYF.

This clone appeared many times. V is TRBV7-3 and J is TRBJ2-3; a weak D match, TRBD1 (5 bases). The length of the CDR3 is 15 residues. V shed 5 bases and J shed 2 bases, with 14 bases lying between them. The germline V gene has CDR1 SGHTA and CDR2 FQGTGA. The CDR3 spells CASSPQGRFTDTQYF. The DNA of the CDR3 is TGTGCCAGCAGCCCCCAGGGAAGATTCACAGATACGCAGTATTTT.

Many counts were recorded for this clone. The chain links TRBV5-1 to TRBJ2-7; weak D call: TRBD1 (5 bases). V was shortened by 3 bases and J by 7 bases, with 14 bases between the two germline ends. Per the germline V gene, CDR1 is SGHRS and CDR2 is YFSETQ. The CDR3 length is 13 residues. CDR3 coding DNA: TGCGCCAGCAGCTCATTACAGGATCGGGAGCAGTACTTC. Its translation is CASSSLQDREQYF. The full variable domain, in which reference TRBV5-1 and TRBJ2-7 provide the parts outside the CDR3, is KAGVTQTPRYLIKTRGQQVTLSCSPISGHRSVSWYQQTPGQGLQFLFEYFSETQRNKGNFPGRFSGRQFSNSRSEMNVSTLELGDSALYLCASSSLQDREQYFGPGTRLTVT.

This clone was counted many times. The chain couples TRBV10-1 to TRBJ1-1; unclear D gene. CDR1 WNHNN and CDR2 SYGVQD come from the germline V gene (reference sequence). The CDR3 totals 14 residues. V lost 5 bases to trimming and J lost 1 base, with 11 bases between them. The chain's CDR3 is CASSPDGTNTEAFF. CDR3 in DNA: TGCGCCAGCAGTCCGGACGGAACGAACACTGAAGCTTTCTTT.

This clone has ten or more counts. The CDR3 DNA sequence: TGTGCCAGCAAGGAGCCAGCATTAATCAATGAGCAGTTCTTC. Protein sequence: CASKEPALINEQFF. The chain joins TRBV7-2 to TRBJ2-1, with D unresolved. CDR1 SGHTA and CDR2 FQGNSA come from the germline V gene. The length of the CDR3 is 14 residues. With 7 bases removed from V and 6 bases from J, the gap between germline ends came to 16 bases.

Many counts were recorded for this clone. The chain is built from TRBV2 and TRBJ2-3; D not certain. The ends were cut back, 0 bases at V and 4 bases at J, with 8 bases in the middle. Per the germline V gene, CDR1 is SNHLY and CDR2 is FYNNEI. CDR3 length: 14 residues. DNA for the CDR3: TGTGCCAGCAGTGAAGCGCCCCTCTCAGATACGCAGTATTTT. Its protein product is CASSEAPLSDTQYF.

This sequence joins TRBV28 and TRBJ2-1; D unresolved. Germline assignment: CDR1 MDHEN and CDR2 SYDVKM. V gave up 1 base and J gave up 4 bases, with 2 bases separating them. This CDR3 region has 12 residues. CDR3 DNA sequence: TGTGCCAGCAGTTTATTTTACAATGAGCAGTTCTTC. Translating gives CASSLFYNEQFF.

By share, this clone counts as medium-sized. The chain links TRBV6-1 to TRBJ2-7; possible D gene TRBD2, 6 bases. The CDR3 is made up of 14 amino acids. Looked up from germline, CDR1 is MNHNS and CDR2 is SASEGT. V was trimmed by 1 base and J by 6 bases, leaving 13 bases between them. DNA for the CDR3: TGTGCCAGCAGTGAAGTGGGGGGTTCCGTCGAGCAGTACTTC. It is translated as CASSEVGGSVEQYF.

This clone was counted at least ten times. The chain has TRBV18 and TRBJ1-5; D is ambiguous. The CDR3 length is 14 residues. CDR1 is KGHSH, CDR2 LQKENI, per germline. V was clipped by 3 bases and J by 5 bases, with 11 bases between them. CDR3 protein: CASSPEQQYQPQHF. DNA of the CDR3: TGTGCCAGCTCACCGGAGCAGCAATATCAGCCCCAGCATTTT.

This clone was found many times. The V and J genes are TRBV18 and TRBJ1-5; maybe TRBD1 (5 bases). V lost 5 bases to trimming and J lost 7 bases, with 15 bases between them. The CDR3 runs 14 residues. Germline assignment: CDR1 KGHSH and CDR2 LQKENI. The chain's CDR3 is CASSTEGRVQPQHF. The DNA for the CDR3 is TGTGCCAGCTCAACGGAGGGACGGGTACAGCCCCAGCATTTT.

This clone has at least ten counts. The chain couples TRBV7-3 to TRBJ2-6; 10 bases agree with TRBD2. J lost 0 bases, V lost 0 bases, and 2 bases had no gene match. The CDR3 contains 18 residues. Germline lookup yields CDR1 SGHTA and CDR2 FQGTGA. CDR3 coding DNA: TGTGCCAGCAGCTTAACCGGGACTAGCGCCTCTGGGGCCAACGTCCTGACTTTC. The encoded protein is CASSLTGTSASGANVLTF.

The V and J genes are TRBV12-3 or TRBV12-4 and TRBJ1-6, with a weak D call TRBD1 (5 bases). V was cut by 8 bases and J by 10 bases, with 21 bases left in between. The CDR3 extends over 15 amino acids. CDR3 residues: CASASLAGLKSPLHF. The DNA of the CDR3 is TGTGCCAGCGCTTCCCTCGCAGGGCTGAAATCACCCCTCCACTTT.

This clone was detected many times. The J gene is TRBJ2-2, the V gene TRBV2; D is perhaps TRBD1 (5 bases). Germline V lookup: CDR1 SNHLY, CDR2 FYNNEI. The CDR3 covers 14 residues. Trimming shortened V by 7 bases and J by 4 bases, and 13 bases separated the two germline ends. For the CDR3, the DNA is TGTGCCAGCAAATTACAGGACCTCACCGGGGAGCTGTTTTTT. Protein product: CASKLQDLTGELFF.

In its sample, this clone was seen many times. The chain carries TRBV28 and TRBJ2-1; 8 bases agree with TRBD2. This CDR3 is built from 13 residues. After removal of 5 bases from V and 4 bases from J, the junction contained 1 base not matched to a gene. CDR1 and CDR2 (germline): MDHEN, SYDVKM. The CDR3 nucleotides read TGTGCCAGCAGTCGCGGGAGGTACAATGAGCAGTTCTTC. The encoded protein is CASSRGRYNEQFF.

This clone has only a few counts. The chain carries TRBV28 and TRBJ1-5, with unresolved D. This CDR3 comprises 13 residues. V lost 5 bases and J 9 bases, leaving 14 bases between the germline ends. Germline loops: CDR1 MDHEN, CDR2 SYDVKM. CDR3 amino acids: CASSPGSVLPQHF. The CDR3 DNA reads as TGTGCCAGCAGTCCGGGTAGTGTGCTGCCCCAGCATTTT.